The clone carrying this T cell receptor (beta chain) was counted at least ten times. Its antigen remains unidentified. The data derive from a study of T cells in Graves' hyperthyroidism and ophthalmopathy. There are 14 residues in the CDR3. The germline CDR1 and CDR2 sequences are LGHDT and YNNKEL (reference sequence). V lost 1 base, J lost 6 bases, and 10 bases lay in between. Study-wide results and limits: Within blood appeared most thyroid clonotypes that had expanded above 0.001. The authors' 13 V-J model separated ophthalmopathy from stable hyperthyroidism.

TCR beta CDR3 sequences were amplified from RNA transcripts. First-round RT-PCR of the TCR CDR3 relied on the HTBI primer set. Using its own MiXCR run on the multiplex PCR reads, TCRdb lists one record per CDR3 protein. In the table there are roughly 750,000 distinct CDR3 sequences, roughly 15% of which are singletons. The sample was blood. This sequence originates from a man younger than 30 with Graves' hyperthyroidism. The chain is built from TRBV3-1 and TRBJ2-1, with D perhaps matching TRBD2 (5 bases). The CDR3 is CASSQAPTSNEQFF. CDR3 bases: TGTGCCAGCAGCCAAGCACCCACTAGCAATGAGCAGTTCTTC.